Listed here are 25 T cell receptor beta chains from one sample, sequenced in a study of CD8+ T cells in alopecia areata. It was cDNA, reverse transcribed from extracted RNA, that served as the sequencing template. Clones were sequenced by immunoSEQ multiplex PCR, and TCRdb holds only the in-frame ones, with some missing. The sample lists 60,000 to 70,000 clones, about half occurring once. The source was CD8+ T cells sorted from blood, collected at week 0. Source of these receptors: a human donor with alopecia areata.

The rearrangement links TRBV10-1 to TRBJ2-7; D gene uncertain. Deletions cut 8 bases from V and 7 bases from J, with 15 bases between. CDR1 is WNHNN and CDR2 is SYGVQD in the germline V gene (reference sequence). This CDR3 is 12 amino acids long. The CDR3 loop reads CASYPILREQYF. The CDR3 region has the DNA TGCGCCAGCTACCCAATCCTACGAGAGCAGTACTTC.

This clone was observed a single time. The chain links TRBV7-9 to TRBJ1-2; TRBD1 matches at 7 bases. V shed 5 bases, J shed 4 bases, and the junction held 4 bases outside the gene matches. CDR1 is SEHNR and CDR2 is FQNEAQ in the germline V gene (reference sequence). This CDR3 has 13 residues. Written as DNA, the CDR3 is TGTGCCAGCAGCGACAGGGACCTCTATGGCTACACCTTC. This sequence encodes CASSDRDLYGYTF.

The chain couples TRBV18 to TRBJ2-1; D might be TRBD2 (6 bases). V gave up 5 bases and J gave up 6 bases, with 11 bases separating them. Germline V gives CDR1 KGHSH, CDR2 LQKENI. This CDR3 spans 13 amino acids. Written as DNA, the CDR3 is TGTGCCAGCTCAGCGGCCGGGAGCAATGAGCAGTTCTTC. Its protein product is CASSAAGSNEQFF.

CDR3: CASSPRGPRETQYF. In DNA, the CDR3 is TGTGCCAGCAGCCCGAGGGGTCCCCGGGAGACCCAGTACTTC. The chain uses TRBV5-6 and TRBJ2-5; D assignment may be TRBD1 or TRBD2 (5 bases each). Germline CDR1 reads SGHDT; CDR2 reads YYEEEE. The CDR3 is made up of 14 amino acids. V lost 4 bases, J lost 5 bases, and 15 bases lay in between.

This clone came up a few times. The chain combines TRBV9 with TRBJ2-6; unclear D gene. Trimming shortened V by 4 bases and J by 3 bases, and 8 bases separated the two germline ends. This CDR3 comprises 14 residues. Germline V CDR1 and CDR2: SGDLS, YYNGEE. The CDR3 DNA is TGTGCCAGCAGCACCCTCGATGGGGCCAACGTCCTGACTTTC. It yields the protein CASSTLDGANVLTF.

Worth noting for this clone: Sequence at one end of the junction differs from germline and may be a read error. CDR3 bases: TGTGCCAGCAGTGACTCCCTAAGGAATGAGCAGTTCTTC. Its translation: CASSDSLRNEQFF. The chain couples TRBV6-6 to TRBJ2-1; the D is unclear. Germline CDR1 is MNHNY and CDR2 is SVGAGI (reference sequence). The CDR3 is made up of 13 amino acids.

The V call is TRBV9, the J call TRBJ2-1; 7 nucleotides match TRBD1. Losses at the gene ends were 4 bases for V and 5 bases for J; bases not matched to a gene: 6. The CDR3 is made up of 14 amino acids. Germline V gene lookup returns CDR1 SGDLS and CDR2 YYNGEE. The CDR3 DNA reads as TGTGCCAGCAGCCCAGGGGGAGCCGACAATGAGCAGTTCTTC. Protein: CASSPGGADNEQFF.

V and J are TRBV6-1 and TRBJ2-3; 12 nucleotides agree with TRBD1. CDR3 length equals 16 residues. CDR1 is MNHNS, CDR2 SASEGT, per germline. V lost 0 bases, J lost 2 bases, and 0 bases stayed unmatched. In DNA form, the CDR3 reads TGTGCCAGCAGTGAAGCGGGACAGGGGGCCACAGATACGCAGTATTTT. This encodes CASSEAGQGATDTQYF.

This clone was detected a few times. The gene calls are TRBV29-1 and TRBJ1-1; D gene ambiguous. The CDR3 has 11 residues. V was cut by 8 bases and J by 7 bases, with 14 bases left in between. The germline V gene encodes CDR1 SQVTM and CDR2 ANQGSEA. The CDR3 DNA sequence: TGCAGCCAACGGCGTGGGGATGAAGCTTTCTTT. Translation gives CSQRRGDEAFF.

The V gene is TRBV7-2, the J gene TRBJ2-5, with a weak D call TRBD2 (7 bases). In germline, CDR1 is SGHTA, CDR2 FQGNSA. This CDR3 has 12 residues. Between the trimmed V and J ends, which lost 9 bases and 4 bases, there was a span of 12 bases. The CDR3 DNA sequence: TGTGCCAGGGGGGGGGCACGAGAGACCCAGTACTTC. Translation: CARGGARETQYF.

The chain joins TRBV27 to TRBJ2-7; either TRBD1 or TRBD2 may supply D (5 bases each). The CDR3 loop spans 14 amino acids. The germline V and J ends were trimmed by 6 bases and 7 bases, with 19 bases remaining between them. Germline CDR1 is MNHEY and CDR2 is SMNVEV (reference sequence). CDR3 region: CASRGTRGSWEQYF. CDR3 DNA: TGTGCCAGCAGGGGGACGAGGGGTTCGTGGGAGCAGTACTTC.

CDR3 loop: CASSLGTSNYEQYF. DNA for the CDR3: TGTGCCAGCAGCTTAGGGACGTCAAACTACGAGCAGTACTTC. This chain connects TRBV7-8 to TRBJ2-7, with D hard to call. The germline V gene encodes CDR1 SGHVS and CDR2 FQNEAQ. Trimming removed 1 base at V and 3 bases at J, with 10 bases between. This CDR3 has 14 amino acids.

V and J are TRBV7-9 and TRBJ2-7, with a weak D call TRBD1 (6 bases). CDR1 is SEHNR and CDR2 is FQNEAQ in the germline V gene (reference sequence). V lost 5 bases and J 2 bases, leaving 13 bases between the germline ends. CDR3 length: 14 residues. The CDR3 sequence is CASSNRERAYEQYF. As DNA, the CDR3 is TGTGCCAGCAGCAACAGGGAAAGGGCCTACGAGCAGTACTTC.

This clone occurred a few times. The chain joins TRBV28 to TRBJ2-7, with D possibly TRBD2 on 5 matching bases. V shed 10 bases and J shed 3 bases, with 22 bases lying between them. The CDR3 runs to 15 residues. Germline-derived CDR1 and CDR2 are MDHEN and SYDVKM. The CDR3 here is CATRTEAGLHYEQYF. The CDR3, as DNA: TGTGCCACGAGGACGGAGGCGGGCCTTCACTACGAGCAGTACTTC.

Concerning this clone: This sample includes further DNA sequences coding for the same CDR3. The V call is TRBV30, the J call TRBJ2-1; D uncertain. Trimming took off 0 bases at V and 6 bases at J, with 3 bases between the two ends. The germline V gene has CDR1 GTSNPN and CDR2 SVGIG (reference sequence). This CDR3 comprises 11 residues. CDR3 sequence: CAWSVSNEQFF. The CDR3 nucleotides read TGTGCCTGGAGTGTCTCCAATGAGCAGTTCTTC.

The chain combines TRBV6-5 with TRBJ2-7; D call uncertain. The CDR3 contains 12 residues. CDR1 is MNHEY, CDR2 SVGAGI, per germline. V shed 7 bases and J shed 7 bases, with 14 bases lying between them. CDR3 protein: CASTSLGREQYF. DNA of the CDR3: TGTGCCAGCACTTCCCTCGGTCGGGAGCAGTACTTC.

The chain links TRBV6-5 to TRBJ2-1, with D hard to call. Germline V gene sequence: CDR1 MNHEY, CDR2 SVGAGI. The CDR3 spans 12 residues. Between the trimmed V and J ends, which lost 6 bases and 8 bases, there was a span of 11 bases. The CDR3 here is CASRGSGHEQFF. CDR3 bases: TGTGCCAGCAGGGGATCCGGGCATGAGCAGTTCTTC.

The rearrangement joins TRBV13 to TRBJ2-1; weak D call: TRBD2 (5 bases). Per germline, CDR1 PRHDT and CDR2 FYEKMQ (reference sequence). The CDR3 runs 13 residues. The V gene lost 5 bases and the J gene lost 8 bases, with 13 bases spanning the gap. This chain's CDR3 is CASSTSTADEQFF. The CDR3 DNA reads TGTGCCAGCAGCACCTCCACAGCGGATGAGCAGTTCTTC.

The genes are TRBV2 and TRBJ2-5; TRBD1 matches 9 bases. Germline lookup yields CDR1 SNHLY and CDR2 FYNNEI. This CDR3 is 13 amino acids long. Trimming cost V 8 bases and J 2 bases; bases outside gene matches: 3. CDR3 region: CASLGTGQETQYF. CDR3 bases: TGTGCCAGCCTTGGGACAGGGCAAGAGACCCAGTACTTC. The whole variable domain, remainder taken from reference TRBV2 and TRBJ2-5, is EPEVTQTPSHQVTQMGQEVILRCVPISNHLYFYWYRQILGQKVEFLVSFYNNEISEKSEIFDDQFSVERPDGSNFTLKIRSTKLEDSAMYFCASLGTGQETQYFGPGTRLLVL.

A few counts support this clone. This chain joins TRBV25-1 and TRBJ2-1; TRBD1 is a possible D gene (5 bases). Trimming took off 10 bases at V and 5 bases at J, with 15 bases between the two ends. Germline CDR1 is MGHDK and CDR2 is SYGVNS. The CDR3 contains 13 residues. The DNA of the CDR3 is TGTGCCACCGGCCAACAGGCCAACAATGAGCAGTTCTTC. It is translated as CATGQQANNEQFF.

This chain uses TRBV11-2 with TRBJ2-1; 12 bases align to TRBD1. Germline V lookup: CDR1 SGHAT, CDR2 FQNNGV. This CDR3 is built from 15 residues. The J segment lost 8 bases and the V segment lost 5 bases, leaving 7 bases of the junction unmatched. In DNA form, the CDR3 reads TGTGCCAGCAGCCCGGGACAGGGGGCTCTGTATGAGCAGTTCTTC. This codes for CASSPGQGALYEQFF. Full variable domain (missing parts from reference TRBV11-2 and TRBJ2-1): EAGVAQSPRYKIIEKRQSVAFWCNPISGHATLYWYQQILGQGPKLLIQFQNNGVVDDSQLPKDRFSAERLKGVDSTLKIQPAKLEDSAVYLCASSPGQGALYEQFFGPGTRLTVL.

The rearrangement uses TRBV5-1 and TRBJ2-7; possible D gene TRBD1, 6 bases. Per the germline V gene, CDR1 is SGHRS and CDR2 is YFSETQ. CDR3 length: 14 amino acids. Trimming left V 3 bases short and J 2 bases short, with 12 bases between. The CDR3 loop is CASSSQGGPYEQYF. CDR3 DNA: TGCGCCAGCAGCTCACAGGGTGGACCCTACGAGCAGTACTTC.

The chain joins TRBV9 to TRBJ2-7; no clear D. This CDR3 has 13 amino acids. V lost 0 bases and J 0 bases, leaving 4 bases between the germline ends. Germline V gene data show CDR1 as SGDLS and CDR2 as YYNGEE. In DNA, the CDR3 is TGTGCCAGCAGCGTAGGGGACTCCTACGAGCAGTACTTC. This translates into CASSVGDSYEQYF.

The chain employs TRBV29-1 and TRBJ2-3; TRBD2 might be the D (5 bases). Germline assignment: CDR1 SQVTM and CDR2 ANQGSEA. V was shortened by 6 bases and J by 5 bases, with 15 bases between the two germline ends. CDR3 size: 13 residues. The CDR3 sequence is CSVAEGRIDTQYF. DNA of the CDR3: TGCAGCGTCGCCGAGGGCCGAATAGATACGCAGTATTTT.

The CDR3 protein is CASSLYQETQYF. In nucleotides, the CDR3 is TGTGCCAGCTCACTGTACCAAGAGACCCAGTACTTC. The chain links TRBV18 to TRBJ2-5; D gene uncertain. Looked up from germline, CDR1 is KGHSH and CDR2 is LQKENI. The CDR3 extends over 12 amino acids. V lost 4 bases, J lost 0 bases, and 3 bases lay in between.